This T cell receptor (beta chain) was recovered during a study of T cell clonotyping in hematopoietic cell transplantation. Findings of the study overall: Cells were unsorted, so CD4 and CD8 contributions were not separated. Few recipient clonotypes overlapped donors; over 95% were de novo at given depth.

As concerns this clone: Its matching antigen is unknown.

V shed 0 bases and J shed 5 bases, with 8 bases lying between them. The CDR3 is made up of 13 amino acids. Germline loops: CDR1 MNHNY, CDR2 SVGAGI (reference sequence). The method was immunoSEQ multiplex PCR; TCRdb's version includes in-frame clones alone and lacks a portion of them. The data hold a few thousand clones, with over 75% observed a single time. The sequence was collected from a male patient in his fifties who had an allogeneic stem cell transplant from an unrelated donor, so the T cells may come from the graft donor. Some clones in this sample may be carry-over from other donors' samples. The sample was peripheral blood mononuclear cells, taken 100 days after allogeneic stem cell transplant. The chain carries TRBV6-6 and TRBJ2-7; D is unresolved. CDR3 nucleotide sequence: TGTGCCAGCAGTTACTCAGTGGGCCACGAGCAGTACTTC. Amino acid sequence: CASSYSVGHEQYF.